This passage covers 5 T cell receptor beta chains from one sample sequenced in a study of cytomegalovirus exposure and HLA in healthy donors (dated by TCRdb to about 2017). Libraries were made using the immunoSEQ multiplex PCR assay. Entries here come from immuneACCESS through TCRdb and include only in-frame sequences with V and J called. Some clones fail to appear in such tables; in the studies checked, an unresolved V gene covers under half of the shortfall, and the cause of the remainder is unknown. This sample has more than 95,000 clones in its table, and about 88% of those were observed once. The top ten clones comprise approximately 1.1% of the sample. The sequencing input was PBMCs. The receptors were sampled from a woman aged 18-30 years in good health and CMV-seronegative.

This chain links TRBV5-1 with TRBJ1-3, with D perhaps TRBD1 (6 bases). V dropped 0 bases and J dropped 0 bases, with 7 bases sitting between them. The V gene's germline CDR1 is SGHRS and CDR2 YFSETQ. The CDR3 has 15 amino acids. Here the CDR3 DNA reads TGCGCCAGCAGCTTGGCGGACAGCTCTGGAAACACCATATATTTT. Residues: CASSLADSSGNTIYF.

CDR3 residues: CASRPGTGSYNEQFF. CDR3 nucleotides: TGTGCCAGCAGACCCGGGACAGGGTCCTACAATGAGCAGTTCTTC. The chain employs TRBV6-5 and TRBJ2-1; 9 nucleotides agree with TRBD1. CDR1 MNHEY and CDR2 SVGAGI come from the germline V gene. The CDR3 sequence is 15 residues long. The V segment lost 6 bases and the J segment 1 base; nucleotides outside the gene matches: 4.

The V gene is TRBV28, the J gene TRBJ1-2, with D possibly matching TRBD1 (6 bases). This CDR3 is built from 14 residues. Looked up from germline, CDR1 is MDHEN and CDR2 is SYDVKM. Trimming shortened V by 4 bases and J by 4 bases, and 13 bases separated the two germline ends. As DNA, the CDR3 is TGTGCCAGCAGTTCAGGGACACCCTCCTATGGCTACACCTTC. Encoded protein: CASSSGTPSYGYTF.

The rearrangement links TRBV19 to TRBJ1-5; 7 nucleotides agree with TRBD1. Germline trimming cut 4 bases from V and 3 bases from J; bases unmatched to any gene: 9. The length of the CDR3 is 16 residues. Germline V gene sequence: CDR1 LNHDA, CDR2 SQIVND (reference sequence). CDR3 DNA sequence: TGTGCCAGTAGTACCCGTCGGACAGGTTCCAATCAGCCCCAGCATTTT. This encodes CASSTRRTGSNQPQHF.

The chain employs TRBV4-3 and TRBJ2-6; D remains unclear. This CDR3 contains 15 residues. V shed 1 base and J shed 0 bases, with 4 bases lying between them. CDR1 is LGHNA, CDR2 YSLEER, per germline. Written as DNA, the CDR3 is TGCGCCAGCAGCCAAGGCGGCTCTGGGGCCAACGTCCTGACTTTC. This codes for CASSQGGSGANVLTF.